The 18 T cell receptor beta chains below were found in one sample sequenced in a study of blood T cell repertoires in COVID-19. The protocol was immunoSEQ multiplex PCR, while the TCRdb copy is restricted to in-frame clones and leaves out a portion. The sample includes some 110,000 clones, 70% to 85% of them seen just once. Sequenced: peripheral blood. The receptors stem from a woman aged 55-75 years with acute or convalescent COVID-19.

The chain joins TRBV7-9 to TRBJ1-1, with 10 bases lining up with TRBD1. CDR1 is SEHNR and CDR2 is FQNEAQ in the germline V gene (reference sequence). This CDR3 is built from 15 residues. J lost 3 bases, V lost 5 bases, and 6 bases had no gene match. This CDR3 reads CASSRGTGVDTEAFF. The CDR3 region has the DNA TGTGCCAGCAGCCGAGGGACAGGGGTGGACACTGAAGCTTTCTTT.

This clone was recorded once. This chain connects TRBV30 to TRBJ1-2; 7 bases agree with TRBD1. The CDR3 is 15 amino acids. In germline, CDR1 is GTSNPN, CDR2 SVGIG (reference sequence). J gave up 4 bases and V 2 bases, and 10 bases lay outside the gene matches. CDR3: CAWSRTRDSPYGYTF. CDR3 bases: TGTGCCTGGAGTAGGACCCGGGACAGTCCCTATGGCTACACCTTC.

V and J are TRBV18 and TRBJ1-6, with 8 positions matching TRBD1. V lost 3 bases to trimming and J lost 6 bases; unmatched junction nucleotides: 7. This CDR3 is built from 16 residues. The germline gives CDR1 KGHSH, CDR2 LQKENI. The CDR3 loop reads CASSPLRGQGNSPLHF. In DNA form, the CDR3 reads TGTGCCAGCTCACCCTTAAGAGGACAGGGTAATTCACCCCTCCACTTT.

CDR3 amino acids: CASSLDRSDEQFF. CDR3 sequence (DNA): TGTGCCAGCAGCTTAGATCGAAGCGATGAGCAGTTCTTC. This chain uses TRBV11-3 with TRBJ2-1; D call uncertain. The CDR3 totals 13 residues. CDR1 is SGHNT, CDR2 YENEEA, per germline. The germline V and J ends were trimmed by 0 bases and 8 bases, with 8 bases remaining between them.

The V gene is TRBV4-1, the J gene TRBJ2-6; 10 bases line up with TRBD2. The CDR3 is made up of 20 amino acids. The germline V gene has CDR1 MGHRA and CDR2 YSYEKL. Trimming removed 0 bases from V and 0 bases from J; junction bases left unmatched: 8. The CDR3: CASSQDSLAGARSGANVLTF. In DNA form, the CDR3 reads TGCGCCAGCAGCCAAGATTCGCTAGCGGGGGCCCGCTCTGGGGCCAACGTCCTGACTTTC.

This chain links TRBV3-1 (or the pseudogene TRBV3-2) with TRBJ1-1; 7 nucleotides agree with TRBD1. Germline CDR1 and CDR2: LGHDT and YNNKEL (reference sequence). Trimming took 0 bases from V and 10 from J; bases not matched to a gene: 11. CDR3 length: 15 residues. DNA for the CDR3: TGTGCCAGCAGCCAAGATGTGGGAGAGGGGGCGTCAGCTTTCTTT. Protein product: CASSQDVGEGASAFF.

This chain links TRBV18 with TRBJ1-1, with D unresolved. The V and J ends lost 3 bases and 7 bases respectively, with 12 bases between them. CDR1 and CDR2 from the germline V gene are KGHSH and LQKENI. The CDR3 runs 13 residues. The CDR3 spells CASSPRIDIEAFF. Here the CDR3 DNA reads TGTGCCAGCTCACCTAGAATTGATATTGAAGCTTTCTTT. Full variable domain (remainder filled in from reference TRBV18 and TRBJ1-1): NAGVMQNPRHLVRRRGQEARLRCSPMKGHSHVYWYRQLPEEGLKFMVYLQKENIIDESGMPKERFSAEFPKEGPSILRIQQVVRGDSAAYFCASSPRIDIEAFFGQGTRLTVV.

The chain has TRBV12-3 or TRBV12-4 and TRBJ1-4; 10 bases are a match to TRBD1. This CDR3 has 13 amino acids. The trim removed 8 bases at V and 5 bases at J, leaving 2 bases unmatched. CDR3 bases: TGTGCCAGCTGGGACAGGGGAAATGAAAAACTGTTTTTT. It encodes CASWDRGNEKLFF.

The CDR3 DNA sequence: TGTGCCAGCAGCCCGGGACAGGCAAATCAGCCCCAGCATTTT. Encoded protein: CASSPGQANQPQHF. The chain combines TRBV7-2 with TRBJ1-5; the match to TRBD1 covers 8 bases. This CDR3 is built from 14 residues. With V trimmed by 5 bases and J by 4 bases, 4 bases remained unmatched. CDR1 is SGHTA, CDR2 FQGNSA, per germline.

This chain joins TRBV11-2 and TRBJ2-7; D is unclear. The CDR3 extends over 14 amino acids. With 4 bases removed from V and 0 bases from J, the gap between germline ends came to 10 bases. Germline loops: CDR1 SGHAT, CDR2 FQNNGV. The CDR3 nucleotides read TGTGCCAGCAGCTGGGCATTGAGCTCCTACGAGCAGTACTTC. It is translated as CASSWALSSYEQYF.

The rearrangement links TRBV27 to TRBJ1-2; TRBD1 matches 7 bases. Germline lookup yields CDR1 MNHEY and CDR2 SMNVEV (reference sequence). The CDR3 runs to 14 residues. Trimming took 6 bases from V and 5 from J; bases not matched to a gene: 9. CDR3 nucleotide sequence: TGTGCCAGCAGCTCTACAGGGGAACAGTATGGCTACACCTTC. Amino acids: CASSSTGEQYGYTF.

The chain carries TRBV25-1 and TRBJ2-5; TRBD1 matches at 8 bases. The CDR3 extends over 15 amino acids. Germline CDR1 is MGHDK and CDR2 is SYGVNS. The ends lost 5 bases at V and 2 bases at J; junction bases unmatched: 7. CDR3 DNA sequence: TGTGCCAGCAGTCCGGCAGGGGGCTTTCAAGAGACCCAGTACTTC. It encodes CASSPAGGFQETQYF.

The chain links TRBV29-1 to TRBJ2-2; D perhaps matches TRBD1 (5 bases). Trimming cost V 4 bases and J 3 bases, with 12 bases left between them. The CDR3 sequence is 14 residues long. Germline V gives CDR1 SQVTM, CDR2 ANQGSEA. CDR3 sequence reads: CSVVPRADTGELFF. The CDR3 DNA sequence: TGCAGCGTTGTACCCAGGGCAGACACCGGGGAGCTGTTTTTT.

The chain recombines TRBV6-1 with TRBJ2-3, with 12 bases matching TRBD1. Germline V CDR1 and CDR2: MNHNS, SASEGT. The length of the CDR3 is 16 residues. The V gene end was trimmed by 4 bases and the J gene end by 2 bases; junction bases not matched to a gene: 4. CDR3 DNA: TGTGCCAGCAGTGGGGGACAGGGGGCGTCCACAGATACGCAGTATTTT. This encodes CASSGGQGASTDTQYF.

The J gene is TRBJ1-2, the V gene TRBV27; 7 nucleotides match TRBD1. The CDR3 covers 15 residues. Trimming at V came to 5 bases and at J to 6 bases, leaving 12 bases not matched to a gene. CDR1 and CDR2 (germline): MNHEY, SMNVEV (reference sequence). The CDR3 DNA sequence: TGTGCCAGCAGTAAGGACAGGTCGGCGGGGCATGGCTACACCTTC. It translates to CASSKDRSAGHGYTF.

This clone was recorded only once. A read error may account for a junction end that differs from germline. The genes are TRBV9 and TRBJ1-1; the D gene is possibly TRBD1 (5 bases). The germline gives CDR1 SGDLS, CDR2 YYNGEE. This CDR3 is 13 amino acids long. The CDR3, as DNA: TGTGCCAGCAGCCCAGGTGGGGCGCAGAGAGCCTACTTT. This codes for CASSPGGAQRAYF. The complete variable domain, with remaining parts taken from reference TRBV9 and TRBJ1-1, reads DSGVTQTPKHLITATGQRVTLRCSPRSGDLSVYWYQQSLDQGLQFLIQYYNGEERAKGNILERFSAQQFPDLHSELNLSSLELGDSALYFCASSPGGAQRAYFGQGTRLTVV.

The V call is TRBV10-3, the J call TRBJ2-1, with 7 bases fitting TRBD2. Germline assignment: CDR1 ENHRY and CDR2 SYGVKD. The CDR3 length is 15 residues. Trimming took 5 bases from V and 5 from J; bases not matched to a gene: 9. This CDR3 is CAISPGGKLHNEQFF. For the CDR3, the DNA is TGTGCCATCAGTCCCGGGGGGAAATTACACAATGAGCAGTTCTTC.

This chain uses TRBV28 with TRBJ1-2, with D unclear. Trimming took 6 bases from V and 1 from J, leaving 3 bases between them. The CDR3 runs 11 residues. Germline V CDR1 and CDR2: MDHEN, SYDVKM. Here the CDR3 DNA reads TGTGCCAGCAGGAGTAACTATGGCTACACCTTC. Protein: CASRSNYGYTF.